The rows below give T cell receptor beta chains drawn from one sample of a study of cytomegalovirus exposure and HLA in healthy donors. Assay: immunoSEQ multiplex PCR; the TCRdb copy retains only in-frame clones and omits some. The sample lists tens of thousands of clones; roughly three quarters were seen once. The sample consisted of PBMCs. The receptors come from a male donor in good health and CMV-seronegative. Each CDR3 is given with its conserved first and last residue. Fields, in order: CDR3 protein, CDR3 DNA, V gene, D gene, clone size, J gene. A D gene is named only where the DNA matches it firmly. Size is stated for part of the rows, as once, few or many counts, or as a class when the clone is expanded.

CDR3: CASSFGLAGARNEQFF
DNA: TGTGCCAGCAGCTTTGGACTAGCGGGGGCCAGGAATGAGCAGTTCTTC
V: TRBV5-8
D: TRBD2
size: NA
J: TRBJ2-1

CDR3: CASSQGAGEKLFF
DNA: TGCGCCAGCAGTCAGGGGGCCGGGGAAAAACTGTTTTTT
V: TRBV10-1
D: TRBD1
size: NA
J: TRBJ1-4

CDR3: CASRERPSNSPLHF
DNA: TGTGCCAGCAGGGAGCGTCCGAGTAATTCACCCCTCCACTTT
V: TRBV25-1
D: NA
size: NA
J: TRBJ1-6

CDR3: CATAGMVGSPLHF
DNA: TGTGCCACCGCAGGAATGGTCGGTTCACCCCTCCACTTT
V: TRBV19
D: NA
size: NA
J: TRBJ1-6

CDR3: CASSLTAMTQYF
DNA: TGTGCCAGCAGTTTAACTGCAATGACCCAGTACTTC
V: TRBV28
D: NA
size: NA
J: TRBJ2-5

CDR3: CASSLEPDSPEAFF
DNA: TGCGCCAGCAGCTTGGAACCGGACAGCCCTGAAGCTTTCTTT
V: TRBV5-1
D: NA
size: NA
J: TRBJ1-1

CDR3: CASSVDPAGVWDYGYTF
DNA: TGTGCCAGCAGCGTAGACCCGGCAGGGGTGTGGGACTATGGCTACACCTTC
V: TRBV9
D: NA
size: NA
J: TRBJ1-2

CDR3: CAWSVSVGTDTQYF
DNA: TGTGCCTGGAGCGTCTCCGTAGGCACAGATACGCAGTATTTT
V: TRBV30
D: NA
size: NA
J: TRBJ2-3

CDR3: CASSQGGAVSSPLHF
DNA: TGTGCCAGCAGCCAGGGTGGGGCGGTTAGTTCACCCCTCCACTTT
V: TRBV7-2
D: NA
size: NA
J: TRBJ1-6

CDR3: CAISEKVAGAYEQYF
DNA: TGTGCCATCAGTGAGAAGGTAGCGGGAGCGTACGAGCAGTACTTC
V: TRBV10-3
D: TRBD2
size: NA
J: TRBJ2-7

CDR3: CASSTGLAYEQYF
DNA: TGTGCCAGCAGCACGGGACTCGCCTACGAGCAGTACTTC
V: TRBV13
D: NA
size: NA
J: TRBJ2-7

CDR3: CAWGLRSDEQFF
DNA: TGTGCCTGGGGGCTAAGGTCGGATGAGCAGTTCTTC
V: TRBV30
D: NA
size: few
J: TRBJ2-1

CDR3: CATWPGTTNQPQHF
DNA: TGTGCCACATGGCCCGGGACTACCAACCAGCCCCAGCATTTT
V: TRBV10-3
D: NA
size: NA
J: TRBJ1-5

CDR3: CASSQADSPYGYTF
DNA: TGCGCCAGCAGCCAAGCAGACAGTCCCTATGGCTACACCTTC
V: TRBV4-3
D: NA
size: NA
J: TRBJ1-2

CDR3: CASRQEHYGNTIYF
DNA: TGTGCCAGCCGACAGGAGCACTACGGAAACACCATATATTTT
V: TRBV6-6
D: NA
size: NA
J: TRBJ1-3

CDR3: CASRSLGGDEQYF
DNA: TGTGCCAGCAGGAGTCTCGGGGGAGACGAGCAGTACTTC
V: TRBV27
D: NA
size: NA
J: TRBJ2-7

CDR3: CASSMVRGLSGANVLTF
DNA: TGCGCCAGCAGCATGGTCAGGGGGCTTTCCGGGGCCAACGTCCTGACTTTC
V: TRBV5-1
D: TRBD1
size: NA
J: TRBJ2-6

CDR3: CASASSYNEQFF
DNA: TGTGCCAGCGCGAGCTCCTACAATGAGCAGTTCTTC
V: TRBV28
D: NA
size: NA
J: TRBJ2-1

CDR3: CSATGQGSNTIYF
DNA: TGCAGCGCCACGGGGCAGGGGAGCAACACCATATATTTT
V: TRBV29-1
D: NA
size: NA
J: TRBJ1-3

CDR3: CSVRTGTYEQYF
DNA: TGCAGCGTGAGGACAGGTACCTACGAGCAGTACTTC
V: TRBV29-1
D: TRBD1
size: NA
J: TRBJ2-7

CDR3: CASGPLQGVTEAFF
DNA: TGTGCCAGCGGCCCTTTACAGGGGGTCACTGAAGCTTTCTTT
V: TRBV28
D: TRBD1
size: NA
J: TRBJ1-1

CDR3: CASSSHQKSYGYTF
DNA: TGTGCCAGCAGTTCTCACCAGAAAAGCTATGGCTACACCTTC
V: TRBV27
D: NA
size: NA
J: TRBJ1-2

CDR3: CASTDGGEGTQYF
DNA: TGTGCCAGCACCGACGGGGGGGAAGGGACCCAGTACTTC
V: TRBV6-5
D: TRBD2
size: NA
J: TRBJ2-5

CDR3: CASSLKTGGRGGYTF
DNA: TGTGCCAGCAGCCTCAAGACAGGGGGCAGAGGAGGCTACACCTTC
V: TRBV7-2
D: TRBD1
size: NA
J: TRBJ1-2

CDR3: CASSLGPTTVNYGYTF
DNA: TGCGCCAGCAGCTTGGGGCCCACCACCGTTAACTATGGCTACACCTTC
V: TRBV5-1
D: NA
size: few
J: TRBJ1-2

CDR3: CASSVGGTNEKLFF
DNA: TGTGCCAGCAGCGTAGGAGGGACTAATGAAAAACTGTTTTTT
V: TRBV9
D: NA
size: NA
J: TRBJ1-4

CDR3: CASTHLADSTDTQYF
DNA: TGTGCCAGTACCCACCTAGCGGACAGCACAGATACGCAGTATTTT
V: TRBV19
D: TRBD2
size: NA
J: TRBJ2-3

CDR3: CASSRLAGDYNEQFF
DNA: TGCGCCAGCAGCCGCCTAGCGGGAGACTACAATGAGCAGTTCTTC
V: TRBV4-3
D: TRBD2
size: few
J: TRBJ2-1

CDR3: CASSLGRVSSNQPQHF
DNA: TGTGCCAGCAGCTTGGGGCGCGTAAGCAGCAATCAGCCCCAGCATTTT
V: TRBV7-2
D: NA
size: NA
J: TRBJ1-5

CDR3: CASSLRESSYEQYF
DNA: TGTGCCAGCAGCTTACGGGAGAGTTCCTACGAGCAGTACTTC
V: TRBV5-6
D: NA
size: NA
J: TRBJ2-7

CDR3: CAIGTGGSPETQYF
DNA: TGTGCCATCGGAACAGGTGGATCGCCAGAGACCCAGTACTTC
V: TRBV10-3
D: NA
size: NA
J: TRBJ2-5

CDR3: CASSPEDRAQNTEAFF
DNA: TGCGCCAGCAGCCCTGAGGACAGGGCACAGAACACTGAAGCTTTCTTT
V: TRBV4-3
D: TRBD1
size: NA
J: TRBJ1-1

CDR3: CASSLGGTADTEAFF
DNA: TGCGCCAGCAGCTTGGGCGGGACAGCGGACACTGAAGCTTTCTTT
V: TRBV5-1
D: TRBD1
size: NA
J: TRBJ1-1

CDR3: CASSASYSSGEQFF
DNA: TGTGCTAGCAGCGCCTCATATAGTTCGGGTGAGCAGTTCTTC
V: TRBV7-7
D: NA
size: NA
J: TRBJ2-1

CDR3: CASSQDIPPQGRGGEQYF
DNA: TGCGCCAGCAGCCAAGATATACCACCGCAGGGGAGGGGTGGCGAGCAGTACTTC
V: TRBV4-3
D: NA
size: NA
J: TRBJ2-7

CDR3: CASRQTSLAGDSYEQYF
DNA: TGTGCCAGTAGGCAAACATCCCTAGCGGGAGATTCCTACGAGCAGTACTTC
V: TRBV19
D: TRBD2
size: NA
J: TRBJ2-7

CDR3: CASSQGGRADTQYF
DNA: TGCGCCAGCAGCCAAGGTGGGAGGGCAGATACGCAGTATTTT
V: TRBV4-3
D: TRBD2
size: NA
J: TRBJ2-3

CDR3: CASSQAGGPADTQYF
DNA: TGCGCCAGCAGCCAAGCGGGAGGGCCGGCAGATACGCAGTATTTT
V: TRBV4-1
D: TRBD2
size: once
J: TRBJ2-3

CDR3: CASSQGQGMTYEQYF
DNA: TGTGCCAGCAGCCAAGGACAGGGGATGACCTACGAGCAGTACTTC
V: TRBV4-2
D: TRBD1
size: once
J: TRBJ2-7

CDR3: CASRGWTGSRSSYNSPLHF
DNA: TGTGCCAGCAGGGGATGGACAGGGTCTCGTAGCTCCTATAATTCACCCCTCCACTTT
V: TRBV27
D: TRBD1
size: NA
J: TRBJ1-6

CDR3: CAISATGGAGSYEQYF
DNA: TGTGCCATCAGTGCAACGGGGGGCGCGGGCTCCTACGAGCAGTACTTC
V: TRBV10-3
D: NA
size: NA
J: TRBJ2-7

CDR3: CASRTGDGYTF
DNA: TGCGCCAGCCGAACAGGAGACGGCTACACCTTC
V: TRBV5-1
D: NA
size: once
J: TRBJ1-2

CDR3: CASSLGQGAIGYTF
DNA: TGTGCCAGCAGCCTGGGACAGGGGGCTATTGGCTACACCTTC
V: TRBV5-6
D: TRBD1
size: few
J: TRBJ1-2